The rows below give T cell receptor beta chains drawn from one sample of a study. Each CDR3 protein gets one entry after TCRdb re-called the 5' RACE reads with MiXCR. Altogether over 55,000 distinct CDR3 sequences are present, about 28% being singletons, with the ten largest covering 3.2%. Source material: tumor-infiltrating memory CD4+ T cells sorted from the breast tumor. These TCRs come from a female donor with breast cancer. The CDR3 runs from the conserved cysteine through the conserved F or W. D genes are given only for firm matches. Size tells how often a clone was seen (once, few, many) or the class of an expanded clone, and some rows leave it out.

d_gene,v_gene,abundance,j_gene,CDR3nt,CDR3aa
TRBD2,TRBV5-1,many,TRBJ2-3,TGCGCCAGCAGCTTGGGCGTAGCGGGAGCTCTTGATACGCAGTATTTT,CASSLGVAGALDTQYF
-,TRBV6-2/TRBV6-3,-,TRBJ1-5,TGTGCCACCTGTCCAGAGGTCTCGAGCAATCAGCCCCAGCATTTT,CATCPEVSSNQPQHF
TRBD1,TRBV12-3/TRBV12-4,-,TRBJ1-4,TGTGCCAGCAGGGCGAACAGGGGGCGCGGTGTTGGAAAACTGTTTTTT,CASRANRGRGVGKLFF
TRBD1,TRBV6-5,few,TRBJ1-5,TGTGCCAGCAGTGACAGGGGGCCTGTTCAGCCCCAGCATTTT,CASSDRGPVQPQHF
-,TRBV7-9,-,TRBJ2-3,TGTGCCAGCAACATCGTTGGTTCAGATACGCAGTATTTT,CASNIVGSDTQYF
-,TRBV7-9,few,TRBJ1-1,TGTGCCAGCAGCTTTTCCGAGACTGAAGCTTTCTTT,CASSFSETEAFF
-,TRBV7-2,-,TRBJ2-3,TGTGCCGGCAGCCGAGATCTATCTAGCACAGATACGCAGTATTTT,CAGSRDLSSTDTQYF
-,TRBV5-1,few,TRBJ1-1,TGCGCCAGCAGCTTGGCCAGCAGAAAAATGAACACTGAAGCTTTCTTT,CASSLASRKMNTEAFF
-,TRBV6-6,-,TRBJ2-5,TGTGCCAGCAGCTCCGTAGGGCTGGGTGGAGAGACCCAGTACTTC,CASSSVGLGGETQYF
-,TRBV7-3,few,TRBJ2-5,TGTGCCAGCAGCTCGAGTAATAGGGAGACCCAGTACTTC,CASSSSNRETQYF
-,TRBV20-1,-,TRBJ2-5,TGCAGTGCTTACCGGGACAATGAAGAGGCCCAGTACTTC,CSAYRDNEEAQYF
-,TRBV6-1,few,TRBJ1-4,TGTGCCAGCAGTGTAGGCCAGGGAGGTGAAAAACTGTTTTTT,CASSVGQGGEKLFF
-,TRBV6-2/TRBV6-3,-,TRBJ1-2,TGTGCCAGCAGTTATCCCGGAGGGGCCTATGGCTACACCTTC,CASSYPGGAYGYTF
-,TRBV20-1,-,TRBJ2-2,TGCAGTGCTACCATTTCGACTGGCACCGGGGAGCTGTTTTTT,CSATISTGTGELFF
TRBD1,TRBV4-2,few,TRBJ2-3,TGTGCCAGCAGCCAAGTACGGGACAGGGATACAGATACGCAGTATTTT,CASSQVRDRDTDTQYF
TRBD1,TRBV7-3,-,TRBJ1-5,TGTGCCAGCGGACAGGGAGGCAATCAGCCCCAGCATTTT,CASGQGGNQPQHF
-,TRBV18,-,TRBJ1-1,TGTGCCAGCTCACCGGGAGGGGGGAACACTGAAGCTTTCTTT,CASSPGGGNTEAFF
TRBD1,TRBV6-1,many,TRBJ2-1,TGTGCCAGCAGTTACAGGGGTCCGGATGAGCAGTTCTTC,CASSYRGPDEQFF
-,TRBV29-1,few,TRBJ2-3,TGCAGCGTCCGGGACTCTCCCGGAAAAACAGATACGCAGTATTTT,CSVRDSPGKTDTQYF
TRBD2,TRBV5-1,-,TRBJ2-3,TGCGCCAGTTATAGCGGGAGCACAGATACGCAGTATTTT,CASYSGSTDTQYF
-,TRBV7-6,medium-sized,TRBJ2-3,TGTGCCAGCAGCTTTGGGGGAGGTACTACGCAGTATTTT,CASSFGGGTTQYF
TRBD1,TRBV7-2,many,TRBJ1-1,TGTGCCAGCAGCACCCGGACAGGGGCTGAAGCTTTCTTT,CASSTRTGAEAFF
-,TRBV29-1,-,TRBJ1-5,TGCAGCGTTGGGAGGCTGGAAGAGACCCAGCATTTT,CSVGRLEETQHF
-,TRBV5-1,few,TRBJ1-2,TGCGCCAGTGGGGAGACGGGTTATGGCTACACCTTC,CASGETGYGYTF
-,TRBV5-1,-,TRBJ2-7,TGCGCCAGCGAGGGGGGGTCGGGGGAGCAGTACTTC,CASEGGSGEQYF
-,TRBV6-5,-,TRBJ2-5,TGTGCCAGCAGTTACTCGGCCAGACAAGAGACCCAGTACTTC,CASSYSARQETQYF